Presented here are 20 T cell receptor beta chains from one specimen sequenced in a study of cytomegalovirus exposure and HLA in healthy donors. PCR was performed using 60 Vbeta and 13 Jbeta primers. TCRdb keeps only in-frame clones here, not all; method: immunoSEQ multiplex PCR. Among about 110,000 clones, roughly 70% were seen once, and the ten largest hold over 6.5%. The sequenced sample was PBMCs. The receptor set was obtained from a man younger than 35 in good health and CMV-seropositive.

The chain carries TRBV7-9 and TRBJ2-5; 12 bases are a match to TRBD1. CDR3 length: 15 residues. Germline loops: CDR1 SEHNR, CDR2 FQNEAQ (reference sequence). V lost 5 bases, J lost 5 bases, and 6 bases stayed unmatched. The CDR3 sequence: CASSGGTGGGETQYF. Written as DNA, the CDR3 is TGTGCCAGCAGCGGGGGGACAGGGGGCGGGGAGACCCAGTACTTC.

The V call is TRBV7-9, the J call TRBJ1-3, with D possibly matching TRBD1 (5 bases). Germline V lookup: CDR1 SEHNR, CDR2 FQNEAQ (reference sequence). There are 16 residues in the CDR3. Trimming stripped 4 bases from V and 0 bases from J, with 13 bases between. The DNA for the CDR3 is TGTGCCAGCAGCTCAGGGTATACACTCTCTGGAAACACCATATATTTT. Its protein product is CASSSGYTLSGNTIYF.

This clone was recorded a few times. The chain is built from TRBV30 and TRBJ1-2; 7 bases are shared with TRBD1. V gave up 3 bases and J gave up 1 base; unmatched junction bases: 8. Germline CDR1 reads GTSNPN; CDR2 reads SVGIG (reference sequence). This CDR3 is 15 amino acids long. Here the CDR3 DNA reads TGTGCCTGGAGGGGGGGACAGAGTAATAACTATGGCTACACCTTC. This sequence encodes CAWRGGQSNNYGYTF.

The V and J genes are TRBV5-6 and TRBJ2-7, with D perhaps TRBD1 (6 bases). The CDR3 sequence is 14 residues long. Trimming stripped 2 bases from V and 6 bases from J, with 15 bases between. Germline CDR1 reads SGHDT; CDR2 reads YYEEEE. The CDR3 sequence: CASSLQGVPSEQYF. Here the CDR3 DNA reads TGTGCCAGCAGCTTACAGGGAGTTCCCAGCGAGCAGTACTTC. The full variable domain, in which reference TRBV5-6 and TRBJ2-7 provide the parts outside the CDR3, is DAGVTQSPTHLIKTRGQQVTLRCSPKSGHDTVSWYQQALGQGPQFIFQYYEEEERQRGNFPDRFSGHQFPNYSSELNVNALLLGDSALYLCASSLQGVPSEQYFGPGTRLTVT.

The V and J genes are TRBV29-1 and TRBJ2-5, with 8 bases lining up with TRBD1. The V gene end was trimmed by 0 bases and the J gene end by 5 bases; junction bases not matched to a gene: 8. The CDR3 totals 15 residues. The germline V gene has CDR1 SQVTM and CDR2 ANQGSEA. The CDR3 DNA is TGCAGCGTTGAAGATCCCCAGGGGGCTGGGGAGACCCAGTACTTC. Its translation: CSVEDPQGAGETQYF.

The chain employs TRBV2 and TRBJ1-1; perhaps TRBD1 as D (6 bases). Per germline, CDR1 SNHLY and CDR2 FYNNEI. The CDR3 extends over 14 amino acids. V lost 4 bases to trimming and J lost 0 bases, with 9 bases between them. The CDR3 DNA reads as TGTGCCAGCAGTGCCCGGACAGTGAACACTGAAGCTTTCTTT. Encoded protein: CASSARTVNTEAFF.

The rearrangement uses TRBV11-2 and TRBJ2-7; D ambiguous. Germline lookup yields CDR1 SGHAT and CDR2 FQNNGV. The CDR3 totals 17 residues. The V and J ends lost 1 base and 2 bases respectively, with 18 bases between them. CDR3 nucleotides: TGTGCCAGCAGCTTAGCCCATAGTTCCTTCAACCCCTACGAGCAGTACTTC. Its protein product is CASSLAHSSFNPYEQYF.

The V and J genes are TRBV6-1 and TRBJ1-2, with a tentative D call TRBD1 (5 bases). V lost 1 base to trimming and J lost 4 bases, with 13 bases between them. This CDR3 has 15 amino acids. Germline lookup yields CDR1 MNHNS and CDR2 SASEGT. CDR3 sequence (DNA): TGTGCCAGCAGTGAAGTTGTGGGGCAGGTCTATGGCTACACCTTC. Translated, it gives CASSEVVGQVYGYTF.

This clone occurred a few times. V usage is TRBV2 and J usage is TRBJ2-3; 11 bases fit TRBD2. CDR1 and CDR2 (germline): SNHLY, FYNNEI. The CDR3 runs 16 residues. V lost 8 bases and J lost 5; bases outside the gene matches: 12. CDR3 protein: CASERDSGGAEDTQYF. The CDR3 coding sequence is TGTGCCAGCGAACGAGATAGCGGGGGGGCCGAAGATACGCAGTATTTT.

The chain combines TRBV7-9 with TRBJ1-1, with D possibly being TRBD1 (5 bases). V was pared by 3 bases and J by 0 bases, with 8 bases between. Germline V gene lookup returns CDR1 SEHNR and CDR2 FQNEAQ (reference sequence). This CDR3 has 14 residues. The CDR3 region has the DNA TGTGCCAGCAGCTTGCAGGACATGAACACTGAAGCTTTCTTT. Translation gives CASSLQDMNTEAFF.

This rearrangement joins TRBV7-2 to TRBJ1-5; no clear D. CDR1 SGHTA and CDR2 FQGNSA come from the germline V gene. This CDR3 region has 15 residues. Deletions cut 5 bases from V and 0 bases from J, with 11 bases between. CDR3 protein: CASSAEGYSNQPQHF. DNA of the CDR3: TGTGCCAGCAGCGCGGAGGGATATAGCAATCAGCCCCAGCATTTT.

CDR3 DNA: TGTGCCAGCAGCAAATACGGGACTAGCGGGGGCGAGCAGTACTTC. Translating gives CASSKYGTSGGEQYF. The chain joins TRBV21-1 to TRBJ2-7; the table's D call TRBD2 went unverified against the DNA. TRBV21-1 is a pseudogene segment. The CDR3 extends over 15 amino acids.

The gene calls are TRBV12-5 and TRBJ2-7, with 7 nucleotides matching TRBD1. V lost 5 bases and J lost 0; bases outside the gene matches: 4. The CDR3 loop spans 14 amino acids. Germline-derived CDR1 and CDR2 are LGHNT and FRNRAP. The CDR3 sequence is CASGPGTDSYEQYV. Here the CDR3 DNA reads TGTGCTAGTGGTCCCGGGACAGACTCCTACGAGCAGTACGTC.

CDR3 residues: CASRPSGTTTRGELFF. CDR3 DNA sequence: TGTGCCAGCAGACCCTCCGGGACAACGACACGTGGGGAGCTGTTTTTT. V gene TRBV27 combines with J gene TRBJ2-2, with TRBD1 as a possible D gene (6 bases). This CDR3 contains 16 residues. Looked up from germline, CDR1 is MNHEY and CDR2 is SMNVEV (reference sequence). V was trimmed by 6 bases and J by 8 bases, leaving 22 bases between them.

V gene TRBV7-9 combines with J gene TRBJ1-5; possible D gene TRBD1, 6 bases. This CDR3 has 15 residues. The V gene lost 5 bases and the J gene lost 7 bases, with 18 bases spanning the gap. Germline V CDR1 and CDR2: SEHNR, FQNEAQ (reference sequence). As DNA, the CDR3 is TGTGCCAGCAGCGTAGAGGGGGTATCGGGACAGCCCCAGCATTTT. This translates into CASSVEGVSGQPQHF.

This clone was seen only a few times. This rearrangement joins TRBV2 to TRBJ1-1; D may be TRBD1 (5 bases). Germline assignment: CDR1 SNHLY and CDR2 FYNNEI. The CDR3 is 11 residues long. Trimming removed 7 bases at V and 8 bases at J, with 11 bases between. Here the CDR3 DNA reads TGTGCCAGCATGACGACAGCCGAAGCTTTCTTT. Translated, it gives CASMTTAEAFF.

The CDR3 region is CASSQSVGNYGYTF. CDR3 nucleotides: TGCGCCAGCAGTCAATCAGTCGGGAACTATGGCTACACCTTC. V and J are TRBV23-1 and TRBJ1-2; D is unclear. TRBV23-1 has ORF status, its function being uncertain. V gave up 0 bases and J gave up 2 bases, with 7 bases separating them. This CDR3 is built from 14 residues.

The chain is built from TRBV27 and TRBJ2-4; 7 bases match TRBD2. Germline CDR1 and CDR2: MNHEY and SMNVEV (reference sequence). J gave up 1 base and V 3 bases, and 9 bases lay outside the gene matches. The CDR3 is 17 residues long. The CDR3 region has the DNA TGTGCCAGCAGTTTTAGCTGGTGGGAGGGGGCCAAAAACATTCAGTACTTC. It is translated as CASSFSWWEGAKNIQYF.

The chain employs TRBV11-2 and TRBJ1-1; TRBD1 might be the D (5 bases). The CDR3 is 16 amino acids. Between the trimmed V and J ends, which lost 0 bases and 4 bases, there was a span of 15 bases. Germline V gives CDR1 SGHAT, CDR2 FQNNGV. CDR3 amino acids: CASSLDRQGRSTEAFF. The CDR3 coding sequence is TGTGCCAGCAGCTTAGATCGCCAGGGAAGGAGCACTGAAGCTTTCTTT.

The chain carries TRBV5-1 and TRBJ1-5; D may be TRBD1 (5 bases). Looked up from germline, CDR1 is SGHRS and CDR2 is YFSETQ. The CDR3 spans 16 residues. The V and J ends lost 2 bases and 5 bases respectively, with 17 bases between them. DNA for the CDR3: TGCGCCAGCAGCTTAGGATGGGGGGAGGCGGATCAGCCCCAGCATTTT. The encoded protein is CASSLGWGEADQPQHF.